This entry describes one T cell receptor beta chain. The antigen is not known. Sequencing used immunoSEQ multiplex PCR; TCRdb keeps in-frame clones, though not all of them. The sample carries 20,000 to 25,000 clones, about 70% recorded once. This sample is part of a study of PD-1 blockade in classical Hodgkin lymphoma. At the level of the study: Once every 2 weeks, patients received intravenous nivolumab at 3 mg/kg.

General study findings and limits: Researchers reported that CD4+ TCR diversity, though not CD8+, rose significantly by C4D1. When nivolumab was started under 1 year after ASCT, patients were excluded.

V shed 2 bases and J shed 2 bases, with 8 bases lying between them. Germline lookup yields CDR1 SGHNT and CDR2 YYREEE (reference sequence). There are 13 residues in the CDR3. Exposure to brentuximab vedotin varied, and each patient had relapsed following autologous stem cell transplantation. The source material was peripheral blood mononuclear cells (PBMCs), sampled at baseline. This TCR derives from a human donor with classical Hodgkin lymphoma. The chain joins TRBV5-4 to TRBJ2-7; unclear D gene. The DNA of the CDR3 is TGTGCCAGCAGCTTCGAATTAACCTACGAGCAGTACTTC. It encodes CASSFELTYEQYF.